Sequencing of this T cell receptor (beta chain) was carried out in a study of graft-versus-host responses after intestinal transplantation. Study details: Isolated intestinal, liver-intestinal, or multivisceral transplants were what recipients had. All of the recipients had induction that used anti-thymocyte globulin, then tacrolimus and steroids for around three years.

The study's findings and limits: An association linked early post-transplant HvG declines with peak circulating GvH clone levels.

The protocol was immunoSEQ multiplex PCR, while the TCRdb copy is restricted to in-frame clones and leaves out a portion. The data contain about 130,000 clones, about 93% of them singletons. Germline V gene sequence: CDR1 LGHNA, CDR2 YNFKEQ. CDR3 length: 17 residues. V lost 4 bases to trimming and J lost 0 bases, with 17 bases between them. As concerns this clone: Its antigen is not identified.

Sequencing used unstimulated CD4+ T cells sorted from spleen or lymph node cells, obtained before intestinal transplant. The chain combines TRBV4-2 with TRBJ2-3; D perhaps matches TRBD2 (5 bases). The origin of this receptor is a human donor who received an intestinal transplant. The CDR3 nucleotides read TGTGCCAGCAGCCCCAGGTGGGAGTGGAGGAGCACAGATACGCAGTATTTT. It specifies CASSPRWEWRSTDTQYF.